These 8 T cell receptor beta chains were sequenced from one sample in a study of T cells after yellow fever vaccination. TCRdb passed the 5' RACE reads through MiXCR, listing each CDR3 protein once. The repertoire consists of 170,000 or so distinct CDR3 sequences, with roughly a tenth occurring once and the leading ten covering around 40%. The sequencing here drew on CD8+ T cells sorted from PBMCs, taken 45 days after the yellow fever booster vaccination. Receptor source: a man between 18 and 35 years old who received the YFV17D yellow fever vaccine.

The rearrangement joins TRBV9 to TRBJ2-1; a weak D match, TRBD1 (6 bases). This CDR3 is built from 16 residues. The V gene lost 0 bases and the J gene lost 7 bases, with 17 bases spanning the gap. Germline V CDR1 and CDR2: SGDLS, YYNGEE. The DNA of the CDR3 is TGTGCCAGCAGCGTAGCTTCCAGGGGTGGTGGGAATGAGCAGTTCTTC. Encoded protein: CASSVASRGGGNEQFF. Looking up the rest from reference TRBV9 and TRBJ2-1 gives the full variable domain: DSGVTQTPKHLITATGQRVTLRCSPRSGDLSVYWYQQSLDQGLQFLIQYYNGEERAKGNILERFSAQQFPDLHSELNLSSLELGDSALYFCASSVASRGGGNEQFFGPGTRLTVL.

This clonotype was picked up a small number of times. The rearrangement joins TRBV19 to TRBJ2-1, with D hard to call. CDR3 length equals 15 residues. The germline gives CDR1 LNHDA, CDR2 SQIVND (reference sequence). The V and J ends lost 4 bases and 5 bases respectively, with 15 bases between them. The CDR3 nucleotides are TGTGCCAGTAGTACCCACCGAAGGCAGGACAATGAGCAGTTCTTC. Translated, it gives CASSTHRRQDNEQFF. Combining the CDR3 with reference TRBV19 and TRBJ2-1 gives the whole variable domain DGGITQSPKYLFRKEGQNVTLSCEQNLNHDAMYWYRQDPGQGLRLIYYSQIVNDFQKGDIAEGYSVSREKKESFPLTVTSAQKNPTAFYLCASSTHRRQDNEQFFGPGTRLTVL.

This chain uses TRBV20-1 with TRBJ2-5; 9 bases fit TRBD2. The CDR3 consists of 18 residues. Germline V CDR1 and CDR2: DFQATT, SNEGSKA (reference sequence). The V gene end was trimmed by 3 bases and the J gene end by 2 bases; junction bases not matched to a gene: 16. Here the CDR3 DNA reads TGCAGTGCTAGTGATCTTGAGGGGGGACTAGCTCGGCAAGAGACCCAGTACTTC. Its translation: CSASDLEGGLARQETQYF.

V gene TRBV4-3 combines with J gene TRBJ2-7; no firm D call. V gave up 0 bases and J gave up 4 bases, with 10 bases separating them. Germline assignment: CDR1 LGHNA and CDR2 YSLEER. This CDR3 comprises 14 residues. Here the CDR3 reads CASSQEGVGYEQYF. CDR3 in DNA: TGCGCCAGCAGCCAAGAGGGTGTCGGTTACGAGCAGTACTTC.

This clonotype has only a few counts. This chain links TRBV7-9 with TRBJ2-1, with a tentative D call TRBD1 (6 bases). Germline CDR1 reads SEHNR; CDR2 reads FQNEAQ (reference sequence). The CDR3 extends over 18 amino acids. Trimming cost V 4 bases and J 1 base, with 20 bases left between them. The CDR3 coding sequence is TGTGCCAGCAGCTCAGGGGCCAACTACGTTAGGTCCTACAATGAGCAGTTCTTC. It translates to CASSSGANYVRSYNEQFF. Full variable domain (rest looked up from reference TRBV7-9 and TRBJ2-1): DTGVSQNPRHKITKRGQNVTFRCDPISEHNRLYWYRQTLGQGPEFLTYFQNEAQLEKSRLLSDRFSAERPKGSFSTLEIQRTEQGDSAMYLCASSSGANYVRSYNEQFFGPGTRLTVL.

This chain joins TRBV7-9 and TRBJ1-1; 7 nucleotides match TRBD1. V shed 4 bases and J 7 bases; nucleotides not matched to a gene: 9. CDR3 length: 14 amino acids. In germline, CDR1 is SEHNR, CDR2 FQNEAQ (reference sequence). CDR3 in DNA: TGTGCCAGCAGCTCATCCGGGACAGACATTGAAGCTTTCTTT. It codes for CASSSSGTDIEAFF.

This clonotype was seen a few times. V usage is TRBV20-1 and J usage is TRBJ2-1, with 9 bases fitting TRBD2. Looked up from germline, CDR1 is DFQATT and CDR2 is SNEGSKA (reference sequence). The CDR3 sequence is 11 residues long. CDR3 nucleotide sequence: TGCAGCAGCGGGGGGAACAATGAGCAGTTCTTC. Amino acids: CSSGGNNEQFF.

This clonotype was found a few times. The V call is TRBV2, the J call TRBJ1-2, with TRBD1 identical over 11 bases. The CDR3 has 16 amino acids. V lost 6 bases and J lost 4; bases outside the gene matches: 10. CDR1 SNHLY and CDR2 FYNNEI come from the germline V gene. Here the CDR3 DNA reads TGTGCCAGCAGAGATTCCCCCGGGACAGGGGGCTATGGCTACACCTTC. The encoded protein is CASRDSPGTGGYGYTF.